These 30 T cell receptor beta chains originate from one sample sequenced in a study of PD-L1 blockade in urothelial cancer. Time point indicated: peripheral blood 6 weeks after treatment start. TCRdb keeps only in-frame clones here, not all; method: immunoSEQ multiplex PCR. Here the sample spans around 110,000 clones, about 89% being singletons. The specimen was PBMCs, collected around atezolizumab (anti-PD-L1) treatment. These receptors came from a man in his 60s with urothelial cancer.

The chain employs TRBV5-6 and TRBJ2-1; 14 bases are a match to TRBD2. The CDR3 totals 17 residues. CDR1 and CDR2 from the germline V gene are SGHDT and YYEEEE. The ends lost 2 bases at V and 2 bases at J; junction bases unmatched: 3. This chain's CDR3 is CASSLGLAGGTYNEQFF. CDR3 sequence (DNA): TGTGCCAGCAGCTTAGGACTAGCGGGAGGAACCTACAATGAGCAGTTCTTC.

The rearrangement joins TRBV11-2 to TRBJ2-7; no clear D. V lost 3 bases to trimming and J lost 3 bases, with 9 bases between them. The CDR3 has 13 residues. CDR1 is SGHAT and CDR2 is FQNNGV in the germline V gene. The CDR3, as DNA: TGTGCCAGCAGCTTTGGCGGATTCTACGAGCAGTACTTC. It codes for CASSFGGFYEQYF.

In this sample, this clone turned up once. This chain uses TRBV4-1 with TRBJ2-1, with TRBD2 matching over 9 bases. Trimming at V came to 1 base and at J to 5 bases, leaving 6 bases not matched to a gene. The CDR3 spans 16 residues. Germline assignment: CDR1 MGHRA and CDR2 YSYEKL. The DNA for the CDR3 is TGCGCCAGCAGCCAAGGTAGCGGGAGACTTCACAATGAGCAGTTCTTC. Translated: CASSQGSGRLHNEQFF.

The chain recombines TRBV28 with TRBJ1-1; D gene uncertain. CDR1 is MDHEN and CDR2 is SYDVKM in the germline V gene. Trimming stripped 4 bases from V and 5 bases from J, with 5 bases between. The CDR3 has 11 residues. CDR3 sequence reads: CASSSGTEAFF. The CDR3 DNA reads TGTGCCAGCAGTTCGGGAACTGAAGCTTTCTTT.

For this clone: Other nucleotide sequences from this sample produce the same CDR3. The chain combines TRBV28 with TRBJ1-5; TRBD1 might be the D (6 bases). Trimming pared 2 bases from V and 7 bases from J, leaving 12 bases between. CDR3 length: 14 amino acids. Germline V gives CDR1 MDHEN, CDR2 SYDVKM. Written as DNA, the CDR3 is TGTGCCAGCAGTTTACCCCAGGGGAGACAGCCCCAGCATTTT. It yields the protein CASSLPQGRQPQHF.

V and J are TRBV28 and TRBJ2-7; maybe TRBD2 (5 bases). This CDR3 is 14 amino acids long. CDR1 and CDR2 from the germline V gene are MDHEN and SYDVKM. The CDR3 coding sequence is TGTGCTAGCGACCGGGCCCGGGGAATCCACGAGCAGTACTTC. Its translation: CASDRARGIHEQYF. Based on the CDR3 plus reference TRBV28 and TRBJ2-7, the full variable domain is DVKVTQSSRYLVKRTGEKVFLECVQDMDHENMFWYRQDPGLGLRLIYFSYDVKMKEKGDIPEGYSVSREKKERFSLILESASTNQTSMYLCASDRARGIHEQYFGPGTRLTVT.

The chain links TRBV7-2 to TRBJ1-1, with 9 bases aligning to TRBD1. Germline CDR1 and CDR2: SGHTA and FQGNSA. J lost 6 bases, V lost 2 bases, and 7 bases had no gene match. This CDR3 spans 15 amino acids. CDR3 protein: CASSLPRQGGPEAFF. CDR3 DNA sequence: TGTGCCAGCAGCTTACCTAGACAGGGGGGTCCTGAAGCTTTCTTT.

The chain combines TRBV6-5 with TRBJ2-5; 9 bases align to TRBD1. Germline V gives CDR1 MNHEY, CDR2 SVGAGI. This CDR3 is 16 amino acids long. V was clipped by 0 bases and J by 4 bases; unmatched bases: 6. CDR3 sequence: CASSYSLRTGAETQYF. CDR3 in DNA: TGTGCCAGCAGTTACTCACTGAGGACAGGGGCAGAGACCCAGTACTTC.

The V gene is TRBV5-5, the J gene TRBJ2-3; D is unclear. The CDR3 length is 14 residues. CDR1 is SGHKS, CDR2 YYEKEE, per germline (reference sequence). Trimming left V 5 bases short and J 0 bases short, with 10 bases between. In DNA, the CDR3 is TGTGCCAGCAGGGCAGTCGCTAGCACAGATACGCAGTATTTT. This encodes CASRAVASTDTQYF.

This rearrangement joins TRBV5-1 to TRBJ2-1; 7 positions match TRBD1. V lost 4 bases to trimming and J lost 5 bases; unmatched junction nucleotides: 6. Germline loops: CDR1 SGHRS, CDR2 YFSETQ. The length of the CDR3 is 14 residues. CDR3 loop: CASSTGTVNNEQFF. CDR3 DNA: TGCGCCAGCAGCACAGGGACAGTTAACAATGAGCAGTTCTTC.

This rearrangement joins TRBV28 to TRBJ2-1; TRBD2 might be the D (5 bases). This CDR3 has 17 amino acids. The germline V and J ends were trimmed by 5 bases and 2 bases, with 19 bases remaining between them. The germline CDR1 and CDR2 sequences are MDHEN and SYDVKM. The CDR3 region has the DNA TGTGCCAGCAGTACACTTTTCCCGCGGAGGACCTACAATGAGCAGTTCTTC. It translates to CASSTLFPRRTYNEQFF.

The chain is built from TRBV18 and TRBJ2-5; D is perhaps TRBD1 (5 bases). The length of the CDR3 is 13 residues. Germline V lookup: CDR1 KGHSH, CDR2 LQKENI. V was cut by 3 bases and J by 2 bases, with 7 bases left in between. The CDR3 reads CASSPRQQETQYF. CDR3 bases: TGTGCCAGCTCACCTAGACAGCAAGAGACCCAGTACTTC.

The CDR3 nucleotides are TGTGCCAGCAGCCTTACTATAGCCGGACTGAACACCGGGGAGCTGTTTTTT. Protein: CASSLTIAGLNTGELFF. The V and J genes are TRBV4-2 and TRBJ2-2; perhaps TRBD2 as D (5 bases). V was trimmed by 4 bases and J by 1 base, leaving 16 bases between them. The CDR3 has 17 amino acids. The germline CDR1 and CDR2 sequences are LGHNA and YNFKEQ.

J is TRBJ1-1 and V is TRBV9; D is perhaps TRBD1 (5 bases). Germline CDR1 and CDR2: SGDLS and YYNGEE. V was shortened by 0 bases and J by 1 base, with 19 bases between the two germline ends. This CDR3 comprises 18 residues. This CDR3 is CASSVGVGPPKANTEAFF. The DNA for the CDR3 is TGTGCCAGCAGCGTAGGCGTGGGGCCCCCCAAGGCGAACACTGAAGCTTTCTTT.

The chain couples TRBV28 to TRBJ1-1; no clear D gene. The germline gives CDR1 MDHEN, CDR2 SYDVKM. With 3 bases removed from V and 3 bases from J, the gap between germline ends came to 8 bases. The CDR3 spans 13 residues. CDR3 sequence: CASSFLRYTEAFF. The CDR3 nucleotides read TGTGCCAGCAGTTTCCTCAGGTACACTGAAGCTTTCTTT.

V usage is TRBV9 and J usage is TRBJ1-2; 9 bases map to TRBD1. V shed 3 bases and J 7 bases; nucleotides not matched to a gene: 4. Germline V CDR1 and CDR2: SGDLS, YYNGEE. The CDR3 totals 13 residues. In DNA form, the CDR3 reads TGTGCCAGCAGCGCCGGGACAGGGTTTGGCTACACCTTC. This gives the protein CASSAGTGFGYTF.

The chain is built from TRBV7-3 and TRBJ2-5; 11 positions agree with TRBD2. The CDR3 has 15 residues. The trim removed 2 bases at V and 4 bases at J, leaving 3 bases unmatched. CDR1 is SGHTA, CDR2 FQGTGA, per germline. CDR3 bases: TGTGCCAGCAGCTTAGGGCTAGCGGGAGGAGAGACCCAGTACTTC. Its protein product is CASSLGLAGGETQYF.

This chain joins TRBV6-1 and TRBJ2-6; no clear D gene. Trimming took 4 bases from V and 2 from J, leaving 6 bases between them. The CDR3 spans 14 residues. Per the germline V gene, CDR1 is MNHNS and CDR2 is SASEGT. The CDR3 nucleotides are TGTGCCAGCAGTGCGGCGGCTGGGGCCAACGTCCTGACTTTC. Protein: CASSAAAGANVLTF.

Concerning this clone itself: A read error may produce the germline difference seen at one junction end. The rearrangement joins TRBV29-1 to TRBJ1-3; D is undetermined. The CDR3 is 14 residues long. Per the germline V gene, CDR1 is SQVTM and CDR2 is ANQGSEA. The CDR3 spells CSAELQHSGNTIYF. The CDR3 DNA reads TGCAGCGCTGAATTACAGCACTCTGGAAACACCATATATTTT.

The rearrangement joins TRBV30 to TRBJ1-5; 9 bases match TRBD1. Germline-derived CDR1 and CDR2 are GTSNPN and SVGIG (reference sequence). V was clipped by 0 bases and J by 6 bases; unmatched bases: 3. The CDR3 is made up of 14 amino acids. The CDR3 protein is CAWSVTGGGQPQHF. CDR3 nucleotides: TGTGCCTGGAGTGTAACAGGGGGCGGTCAGCCCCAGCATTTT.

V usage is TRBV7-2 and J usage is TRBJ2-4, with TRBD2 as a possible D gene (7 bases). This CDR3 comprises 13 residues. The V end lost 7 bases, the J end lost 7 bases, and 14 bases lay between the germline ends. Germline lookup yields CDR1 SGHTA and CDR2 FQGNSA. CDR3 DNA sequence: TGTGCCAGCACAACAGGGAGGGGGAACATTCAGTACTTC. This sequence encodes CASTTGRGNIQYF.

The chain recombines TRBV5-1 with TRBJ1-4, with TRBD1 matching 9 bases. Germline V lookup: CDR1 SGHRS, CDR2 YFSETQ. J lost 1 base, V lost 4 bases, and 2 bases had no gene match. The CDR3 loop spans 15 amino acids. The CDR3 loop reads CASSPTGGTNEKLFF. Here the CDR3 DNA reads TGCGCCAGCAGCCCGACAGGGGGAACTAATGAAAAACTGTTTTTT. Variable domain in full (rest from reference TRBV5-1 and TRBJ1-4): KAGVTQTPRYLIKTRGQQVTLSCSPISGHRSVSWYQQTPGQGLQFLFEYFSETQRNKGNFPGRFSGRQFSNSRSEMNVSTLELGDSALYLCASSPTGGTNEKLFFGSGTQLSVL.

This chain links TRBV2 with TRBJ1-2; 8 nucleotides match TRBD1. Unmatched junction bases numbered 10, after V lost 0 bases and J lost 10 bases. Germline values: CDR1 SNHLY, CDR2 FYNNEI. The CDR3 spans 15 residues. For the CDR3, the DNA is TGTGCCAGCAGTGAAGCCCCCTCGGACAGGGTAGACTACACCTTC. As protein: CASSEAPSDRVDYTF. Combining the CDR3 with reference TRBV2 and TRBJ1-2 gives the whole variable domain EPEVTQTPSHQVTQMGQEVILRCVPISNHLYFYWYRQILGQKVEFLVSFYNNEISEKSEIFDDQFSVERPDGSNFTLKIRSTKLEDSAMYFCASSEAPSDRVDYTFGSGTRLTVV.

The chain is built from TRBV5-4 and TRBJ2-5, with D maybe TRBD2 (6 bases). The V gene's germline CDR1 is SGHNT and CDR2 YYREEE (reference sequence). The V and J ends lost 4 bases and 1 base respectively, with 14 bases between them. CDR3 size: 15 residues. The CDR3 coding sequence is TGTGCCAGCAGCCGAACCCGGGACTTCCAAGAGACCCAGTACTTC. Amino acid sequence: CASSRTRDFQETQYF.

J is TRBJ2-1 and V is TRBV5-3, with 9 bases that match TRBD1. TRBV5-3 is an ORF; its function is uncertain. J lost 15 bases, V lost 4 bases, and 8 bases had no gene match. CDR3 length: 12 residues. The CDR3 loop reads CARSKTGGPGFF. The CDR3 bases are TGTGCCAGAAGCAAGACAGGGGGACCAGGGTTCTTC.

This chain uses TRBV2 with TRBJ1-5; D may be TRBD1 (6 bases). Deletions cut 4 bases from V and 1 base from J, with 11 bases between. The CDR3 consists of 15 residues. Germline CDR1 is SNHLY and CDR2 is FYNNEI. The CDR3 nucleotides read TGTGCCAGCAGTGCAGGGGATGGAAGCAATCAGCCCCAGCATTTT. Translating it yields CASSAGDGSNQPQHF.

The rearrangement links TRBV4-2 to TRBJ2-3; 8 bases map to TRBD2. V lost 1 base to trimming and J lost 4 bases; unmatched junction nucleotides: 7. Germline CDR1 reads LGHNA; CDR2 reads YNFKEQ. This CDR3 region has 16 residues. CDR3 DNA: TGTGCCAGCAGCCAAGTAAGCGGGAGTAGGTCAGATACGCAGTATTTT. It is translated as CASSQVSGSRSDTQYF.

With respect to this clone: A junction boundary mismatches the germline segment, possibly from a read error. This chain's CDR3 is CASSFTSGRAQETQYF. Written as DNA, the CDR3 is TGTGCTAGCAGCTTTACTAGCGGGAGGGCCCAAGAGACCCAGTACTTC. The chain uses TRBV7-7 and TRBJ2-5, with 13 bases aligning to TRBD2. This CDR3 comprises 16 residues. In germline, CDR1 is SSHAT, CDR2 FNYEAQ (reference sequence).

The chain recombines TRBV2 with TRBJ2-6; weak D call: TRBD1 (5 bases). This CDR3 is built from 15 residues. Germline CDR1 and CDR2: SNHLY and FYNNEI. The V and J ends lost 3 bases and 3 bases respectively, with 9 bases between them. CDR3: CASSEGRGGANVLTF. CDR3 coding DNA: TGTGCCAGCAGTGAGGGTAGGGGTGGGGCCAACGTCCTGACTTTC.

Only a few counts were recorded for this clone. The J gene is TRBJ1-5, the V gene TRBV10-3; 7 bases fit TRBD1. Germline V gene sequence: CDR1 ENHRY, CDR2 SYGVKD. With V trimmed by 0 bases and J by 8 bases, 4 bases remained unmatched. The CDR3 has 14 residues. The chain's CDR3 is CAISESIGGEPQHF. For the CDR3, the DNA is TGTGCCATCAGTGAGTCGATAGGGGGCGAGCCCCAGCATTTT.